The sequence of this TCR beta chain was determined in a study of blood T cell repertoires in COVID-19. The Seattle patients joined while their infection was active and were tracked longitudinally afterward. As processed by the authors: Scientists estimated how many nucleated cells there were by amplifying reference gene primers. The table came from immunoSEQ multiplex PCR; TCRdb's copy has only in-frame clones and leaves some out. V and J calls and clone size are those listed in that table; D and trimming were worked out from the DNA. Found here are some 240,000 clones, around 90% of them singletons; the top ten hold 0.82%. The TCR sequence derives from a man in his sixties with COVID-19, enrolled during active disease. Sequenced sample: peripheral blood.

The CDR3 region is CASSYLAGGSYEQYF. CDR3 bases: TGTGCCAGCAGTTACTTAGCGGGGGGTTCCTACGAGCAGTACTTC. The J gene is TRBJ2-7, the V gene TRBV6-5; 10 nucleotides align to TRBD2. V gave up 1 base and J gave up 1 base; unmatched junction bases: 1. The CDR3 is 15 amino acids. Germline V gene data show CDR1 as MNHEY and CDR2 as SVGAGI.